This T cell receptor beta chain is from a study of shared clonotypes between healthy human individuals. The V end lost 7 bases, the J end lost 0 bases, and 9 bases lay between the germline ends. CDR1 MNHEY and CDR2 SVGAGI come from the germline V gene. This CDR3 has 13 residues. Donation came from healthy HIV-negative adults that had no recent acute infections or vaccinations. Each donor was a Caucasian adult residing in Nashville, Tennessee. The assay was immunoSEQ multiplex PCR, and TCRdb's table has in-frame clones only and misses some. The sample lists some 500,000 clones, 70% to 80% seen once, with roughly 12% in the top ten.

Sequencing was performed on PBMCs. V gene TRBV6-5 combines with J gene TRBJ1-1; a weak D match, TRBD1 (6 bases). This sequence originates from a woman in her thirties or forties in good health. Some clones in this sample may be carry-over from other donors' samples. The CDR3 reads CASMRGMNTEAFF. The CDR3, as DNA: TGTGCCAGCATGAGGGGGATGAACACTGAAGCTTTCTTT.